This passage covers 17 T cell receptor beta chains from one sample sequenced in a study of T cells in pancreatic ductal adenocarcinoma (dated by TCRdb to the late 2010s). Library preparation used the immunoSEQ multiplex PCR assay. Imported from immuneACCESS, the table was reduced by TCRdb to in-frame sequences with V and J called. These copies leave out some clones; in studies compared against another copy, an unresolved V gene accounts for under half, and the cause of the remainder is not known. This sample lists 9,000 to 15,000 clones; roughly 90% were detected once. The ten largest clonotypes hold less than 20% of the sample. Pancreatic ductal adenocarcinoma patients who had undergone surgery without neoadjuvant therapy were selected. Sequencing input: PBMCs. All receptors come from a human donor with pancreatic ductal adenocarcinoma.

The chain is built from TRBV4-2 and TRBJ1-2; D uncertain. CDR1 is LGHNA and CDR2 is YNFKEQ in the germline V gene. V lost 4 bases and J lost 2, with 20 bases in between. The length of the CDR3 is 17 residues. The CDR3 protein is CASSRGGLQISNYGYTF. CDR3 in DNA: TGTGCCAGCAGCCGCGGCGGTCTCCAAATTTCAAACTATGGCTACACCTTC.

The chain employs TRBV9 and TRBJ2-2; D tentatively fits TRBD1 or TRBD2 (5 bases each). The CDR3 sequence is 16 residues long. Deletions cut 4 bases from V and 4 bases from J, with 17 bases between. In germline, CDR1 is SGDLS, CDR2 YYNGEE. CDR3 in amino acids: CASSPYSGGGTGELFF. CDR3 in DNA: TGTGCCAGCAGCCCCTACTCCGGTGGGGGCACCGGGGAGCTGTTTTTT.

The gene calls are TRBV5-6 and TRBJ2-1; D gene uncertain. V shed 3 bases and J shed 6 bases, with 19 bases lying between them. CDR3 size: 16 residues. The germline V gene has CDR1 SGHDT and CDR2 YYEEEE. CDR3 DNA: TGTGCCAGCAGCTCGCCCATCCTTGACATGAGCAATGAGCAGTTCTTC. Translating it yields CASSSPILDMSNEQFF.

The V and J genes are TRBV4-1 and TRBJ2-3; no clear D. V was trimmed by 0 bases and J by 2 bases, leaving 12 bases between them. Germline V gene sequence: CDR1 MGHRA, CDR2 YSYEKL. The CDR3 is made up of 16 amino acids. This CDR3 reads CASSQERLTNTDTQYF. The CDR3 DNA reads as TGCGCCAGCAGCCAAGAGAGACTGACAAACACAGATACGCAGTATTTT.

V is TRBV9 and J is TRBJ1-1; a weak D match, TRBD1 (5 bases). The germline gives CDR1 SGDLS, CDR2 YYNGEE. Trimming took 0 bases from V and 5 from J, leaving 11 bases between them. The CDR3 is 14 amino acids. The CDR3 DNA is TGTGCCAGCAGCGTAGCAGGGAGCGGGACTGAAGCTTTCTTT. This codes for CASSVAGSGTEAFF.

The V gene is TRBV5-1, the J gene TRBJ1-4; no clear D gene. Germline assignment: CDR1 SGHRS and CDR2 YFSETQ. This CDR3 has 13 amino acids. Trimming pared 5 bases from V and 5 bases from J, leaving 10 bases between. The CDR3 DNA reads as TGCGCCAGCAGAGCTCTCCAGAATGAAAAACTGTTTTTT. Its translation is CASRALQNEKLFF.

The chain couples TRBV5-1 to TRBJ2-7; TRBD1 or TRBD2 may be the D gene (5 bases each). V lost 2 bases to trimming and J lost 6 bases, with 18 bases between them. This CDR3 comprises 15 residues. Germline values: CDR1 SGHRS, CDR2 YFSETQ. The CDR3 protein is CASSFTSAGAREQYF. As DNA, the CDR3 is TGCGCCAGCAGCTTTACATCCGCCGGGGCGCGCGAGCAGTACTTC.

The chain links TRBV7-9 to TRBJ1-3; D is undetermined. CDR3 length: 16 residues. The V gene lost 6 bases and the J gene lost 3 bases, with 18 bases spanning the gap. The germline gives CDR1 SEHNR, CDR2 FQNEAQ (reference sequence). The CDR3 DNA reads TGTGCCAGCAGACCTAACGCCGGTAAAAATGGAAACACCATATATTTT. The encoded protein is CASRPNAGKNGNTIYF.

The chain joins TRBV19 to TRBJ2-7, with TRBD2 matching 8 bases. This CDR3 spans 16 amino acids. J gave up 0 bases and V 5 bases, and 9 bases lay outside the gene matches. Germline V CDR1 and CDR2: LNHDA, SQIVND (reference sequence). The CDR3 region has the DNA TGTGCCAGTAGTCCGGATCCGGGGGGGAGCTCCTACGAGCAGTACTTC. Amino acids: CASSPDPGGSSYEQYF.

The J gene is TRBJ2-5, the V gene TRBV25-1, with D possibly being TRBD1 (5 bases). With 6 bases removed from V and 1 base from J, the gap between germline ends came to 9 bases. The CDR3 loop spans 13 amino acids. Germline V gives CDR1 MGHDK, CDR2 SYGVNS. The CDR3 nucleotides are TGTGCCAGCAGCCCTGACAGCCAAGAGACCCAGTACTTC. Its translation: CASSPDSQETQYF.

This clone was observed once. The chain couples TRBV5-5 to TRBJ1-5; D might be TRBD1 (6 bases). The CDR3 extends over 14 amino acids. V lost 3 bases, J lost 9 bases, and 16 bases lay in between. Germline V gene lookup returns CDR1 SGHKS and CDR2 YYEKEE (reference sequence). CDR3 amino acids: CASSSEGGGVPQHF. In DNA form, the CDR3 reads TGTGCCAGCAGCTCCGAGGGGGGGGGAGTGCCCCAGCATTTT.

CDR3: CASSQERVDAYEQYF. The CDR3 DNA is TGCGCCAGCAGCCAGGAAAGGGTCGATGCCTACGAGCAGTACTTC. V gene TRBV4-3 combines with J gene TRBJ2-7; D gene uncertain. This CDR3 contains 15 residues. V lost 3 bases and J lost 2, with 14 bases in between. Germline CDR1 and CDR2: LGHNA and YSLEER.

J is TRBJ1-1 and V is TRBV6-5, with a weak D call TRBD1 (5 bases). CDR1 is MNHEY, CDR2 SVGAGI, per germline. The CDR3 is 14 residues long. V dropped 6 bases and J dropped 5 bases, with 16 bases sitting between them. The CDR3 sequence: CASSPKVWGTEAFF. The DNA for the CDR3 is TGTGCCAGCAGCCCTAAGGTGTGGGGGACTGAAGCTTTCTTT.

The CDR3 region is CASSTSGGAEEQFF. The CDR3 nucleotides read TGCGCCAGCAGCACTAGCGGGGGGGCTGAGGAGCAGTTCTTC. V is TRBV10-1 and J is TRBJ2-1, with 13 bases matching TRBD2. CDR1 and CDR2 (germline): WNHNN, SYGVQD (reference sequence). The CDR3 consists of 14 residues. The J segment lost 10 bases and the V segment lost 6 bases, leaving 6 bases of the junction unmatched.

This chain links TRBV7-2 with TRBJ2-2; the D is unclear. Germline V gene sequence: CDR1 SGHTA, CDR2 FQGNSA. The CDR3 consists of 13 residues. V lost 1 base, J lost 7 bases, and 7 bases lay in between. The CDR3 DNA reads as TGTGCCAGCAGCTTAGGGGAAATCGGGGAGCTGTTTTTT. Translation gives CASSLGEIGELFF.

The J gene is TRBJ2-7, the V gene TRBV11-2, with D possibly TRBD2 on 5 matching bases. The CDR3 totals 12 residues. Germline assignment: CDR1 SGHAT and CDR2 FQNNGV. V was clipped by 4 bases and J by 3 bases, with 7 bases between them. The CDR3 protein is CASSSGVYEQYF. The CDR3 DNA sequence: TGTGCCAGCAGCTCCGGGGTCTACGAGCAGTACTTC.

The chain carries TRBV21-1 and TRBJ2-3; TRBD1, the table's D call, was not compared with the DNA. TRBV21-1 is assigned pseudogene status. This CDR3 is 14 amino acids long. This CDR3 reads CASSKEGAEDTQYF. The CDR3 region has the DNA TGTGCCAGCAGCAAAGAGGGGGCCGAGGATACGCAGTATTTT.